This T cell receptor beta chain was captured by sequencing in a study of blood T cells in healthy people across ages. Study at large: Capturing about one barcoded beta molecule per two T cells was achieved by template switching. Findings and caveats of the study: Relative to aged donors, long-lived donors carried more naive CD4+ cells and displayed higher diversity. The study found TCR beta diversity correlated strongly with naive T cell percentage.

Sample-barcoded 5' priming and a J-beta primer mix drove a second PCR of roughly 6 to 12 cycles. TCRdb reprocessed the 5' RACE reads with MiXCR, giving one entry per CDR3 protein. Of some 640,000 distinct CDR3 sequences detected, more than 40% appear once; the ten largest clones hold 25% to 35%. CDR3 length: 14 residues. Losses at the gene ends were 7 bases for V and 7 bases for J; bases not matched to a gene: 12. Germline CDR1 reads SGHNT; CDR2 reads YYREEE (reference sequence). Each sample yielded at least 5 micrograms of PBMC total RNA. With respect to this clonotype: The antigen is not known.

This receptor was identified in a woman aged 60-70 years in good health. This rearrangement joins TRBV5-4 to TRBJ1-2, with 8 bases matching TRBD1. Sequencing was done on a sample of blood. The CDR3 reads CASAPTGELGGYTF. CDR3 nucleotides: TGTGCCAGCGCCCCGACAGGGGAGTTGGGTGGCTACACCTTC.